Each of the 2 T cell receptor beta chains below was sequenced from the same sample in a study of T cell clonality in common variable immunodeficiency. The study's findings and limits: Fewer deletions and N-nucleotide insertions were reportedly seen in common variable immunodeficiency TCR beta sequences.

Sequenced by immunoSEQ multiplex PCR; TCRdb stores in-frame clones only, minus some. There are roughly 9,000 clones in the sample, none observed a single time. For these receptors, no antigen is known. Source material: peripheral blood mononuclear cells. These TCRs come from a human donor with common variable immunodeficiency.

This clone was picked up many times. The CDR3 end lies 3 residues beyond the end of the read and is filled in from the germline J gene. V and J are TRBV28 and TRBJ2-7; TRBD1 matches at 8 bases. CDR3 length equals 13 residues. Trimming took 6 bases from V and 4 from J; bases not matched to a gene: 5. Germline CDR1 MDHEN, CDR2 SYDVKM. The CDR3 sequence is CASRRGTGYEQYF. The covered CDR3 bases are TGTGCCAGCAGACGGGGGACAGGTTACGAG.

This clone was found many times. The CDR3 goes on 3 residues after the read ends, and that part is filled in from the germline J gene. The chain uses TRBV11-2 and TRBJ2-1, with a possible D match to TRBD2 (6 bases). V lost 1 base, J lost 7 bases, and 14 bases lay in between. This CDR3 comprises 15 residues. The germline CDR1 and CDR2 sequences are SGHAT and FQNNGV. The CDR3 DNA, read in part, is TGTGCCAGCAGCTTAGGGGGACTCTCTCTAAATGAG. Its protein is CASSLGGLSLNE. The CDR3 in its entirety is CASSLGGLSLNEQFF. The whole variable domain, filled in from reference TRBV11-2 and TRBJ2-1, reads EAGVAQSPRYKIIEKRQSVAFWCNPISGHATLYWYQQILGQGPKLLIQFQNNGVVDDSQLPKDRFSAERLKGVDSTLKIQPAKLEDSAVYLCASSLGGLSLNEQFFGPGTRLTVL.